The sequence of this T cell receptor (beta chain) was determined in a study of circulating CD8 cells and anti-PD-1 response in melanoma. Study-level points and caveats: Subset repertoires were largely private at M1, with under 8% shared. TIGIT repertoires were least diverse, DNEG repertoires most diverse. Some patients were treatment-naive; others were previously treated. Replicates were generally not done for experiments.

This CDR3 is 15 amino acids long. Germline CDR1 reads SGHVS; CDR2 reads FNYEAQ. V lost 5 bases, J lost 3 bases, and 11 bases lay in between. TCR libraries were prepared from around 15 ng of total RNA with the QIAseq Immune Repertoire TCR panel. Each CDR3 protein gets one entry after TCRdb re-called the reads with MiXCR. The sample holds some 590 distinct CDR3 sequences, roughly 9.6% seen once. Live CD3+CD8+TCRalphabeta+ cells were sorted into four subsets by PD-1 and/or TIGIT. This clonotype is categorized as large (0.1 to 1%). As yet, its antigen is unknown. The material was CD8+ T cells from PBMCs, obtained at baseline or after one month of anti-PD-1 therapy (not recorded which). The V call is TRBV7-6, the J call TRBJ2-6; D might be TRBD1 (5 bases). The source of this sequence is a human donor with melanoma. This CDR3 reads CASSLGQVGANVLTF. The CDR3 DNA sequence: TGTGCCAGCAGCCTGGGGCAGGTTGGGGCCAACGTCCTGACTTTC.